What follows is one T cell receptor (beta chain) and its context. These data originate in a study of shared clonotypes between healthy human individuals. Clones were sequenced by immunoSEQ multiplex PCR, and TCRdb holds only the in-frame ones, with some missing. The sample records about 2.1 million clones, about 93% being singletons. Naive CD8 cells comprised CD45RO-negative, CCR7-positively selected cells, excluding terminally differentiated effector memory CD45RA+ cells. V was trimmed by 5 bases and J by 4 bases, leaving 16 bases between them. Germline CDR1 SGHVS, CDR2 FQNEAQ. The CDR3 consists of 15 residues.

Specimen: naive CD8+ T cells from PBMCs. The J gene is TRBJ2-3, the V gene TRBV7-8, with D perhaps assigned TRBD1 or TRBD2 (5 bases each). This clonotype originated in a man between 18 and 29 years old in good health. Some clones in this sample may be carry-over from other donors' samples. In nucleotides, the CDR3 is TGTGCCAGCAGCCCAGAATCGGGGCCCCCAGATACGCAGTATTTT. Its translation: CASSPESGPPDTQYF.